One sample yielded the 11 T cell receptor beta chains listed below, sequenced in a study of cytomegalovirus exposure and HLA in healthy donors. PCR amplification relied on 60 Vbeta primers (plus 13 Jbeta primers). Sequencing was performed with immunoSEQ multiplex PCR; in TCRdb, only in-frame clones are kept and a portion is missing. There are approximately 150,000 clones in the sample; roughly 78% occur only once, and about 3.2% lies in the top ten. Material for sequencing was PBMCs. Every receptor here comes from a man aged 18-30 years in good health and CMV-seropositive.

The chain has TRBV7-9 and TRBJ2-3; 9 bases are a match to TRBD2. In germline, CDR1 is SEHNR, CDR2 FQNEAQ (reference sequence). The CDR3 runs 16 residues. The junction had 6 bases not matched to a gene; V was cut back by 3 bases and J by 2 bases. The CDR3 here is CASSFSASGITDTQYF. CDR3 coding DNA: TGTGCCAGCAGCTTCTCAGCTAGCGGGATCACAGATACGCAGTATTTT. Full variable domain (remainder filled in from reference TRBV7-9 and TRBJ2-3): DTGVSQNPRHKITKRGQNVTFRCDPISEHNRLYWYRQTLGQGPEFLTYFQNEAQLEKSRLLSDRFSAERPKGSFSTLEIQRTEQGDSAMYLCASSFSASGITDTQYFGPGTRLTVL.

The chain links TRBV7-3 to TRBJ2-3; D gene unclear. The germline CDR1 and CDR2 sequences are SGHTA and FQGTGA. This CDR3 has 14 amino acids. Trimming stripped 0 bases from V and 4 bases from J, with 8 bases between. CDR3 nucleotide sequence: TGTGCCAGCAGCTTAACTAGCCCCCCAGATACGCAGTATTTT. Its protein product is CASSLTSPPDTQYF.

The chain couples TRBV2 to TRBJ1-2; D might be TRBD1 (6 bases). V was trimmed by 7 bases and J by 0 bases, leaving 15 bases between them. Germline V gene lookup returns CDR1 SNHLY and CDR2 FYNNEI. The length of the CDR3 is 15 residues. CDR3 coding DNA: TGTGCCAGCATCCAGGGGACACAGACTAACTATGGCTACACCTTC. Its protein is CASIQGTQTNYGYTF.

The chain couples TRBV28 to TRBJ2-1; tentatively, D is TRBD1 (6 bases). Germline loops: CDR1 MDHEN, CDR2 SYDVKM. This CDR3 contains 20 residues. V lost 2 bases, J lost 7 bases, and 30 bases lay in between. For the CDR3, the DNA is TGTGCCAGCAGTTTAATGTCCGGGACAATAAGCGGAGGCGAGCGGAATGAGCAGTTCTTC. Translated, it gives CASSLMSGTISGGERNEQFF.

J is TRBJ1-2 and V is TRBV5-6, with D hard to call. The CDR3 has 15 amino acids. V lost 1 base, J lost 4 bases, and 14 bases lay in between. CDR1 SGHDT and CDR2 YYEEEE come from the germline V gene. CDR3 nucleotides: TGTGCCAGCAGCTTGAATCCCAAAGGCGGCTATGGCTACACCTTC. Translation gives CASSLNPKGGYGYTF.

This clone showed up just a few times. The rearrangement uses TRBV19 and TRBJ1-5; a possible D gene is TRBD1 (5 bases). This CDR3 is 15 amino acids long. Trimming removed 3 bases from V and 4 bases from J, with 13 bases in between. Germline values: CDR1 LNHDA, CDR2 SQIVND (reference sequence). The chain's CDR3 is CASSIFGEGNQPQHF. The CDR3 bases are TGTGCCAGTAGTATTTTCGGGGAGGGGAATCAGCCCCAGCATTTT.

This chain connects TRBV30 to TRBJ1-5; 7 bases match TRBD1. This CDR3 comprises 13 residues. Looked up from germline, CDR1 is GTSNPN and CDR2 is SVGIG (reference sequence). The junction had 4 bases not matched to a gene; V was cut back by 5 bases and J by 3 bases. The CDR3 region is CAWQTGANQPQHF. In nucleotides, the CDR3 is TGTGCCTGGCAAACAGGGGCCAATCAGCCCCAGCATTTT.

This clone was seen only once. The chain couples TRBV21-1 to TRBJ1-3; the tabulated D call, TRBD1, remains unverified against the DNA. TRBV21-1 is given as a pseudogene. The CDR3 has 12 residues. The CDR3 sequence is CASAGQQNTIYF. DNA of the CDR3: TGTGCCAGCGCGGGACAGCAAAACACCATATATTTT.

V is TRBV15 and J is TRBJ2-2; the D gene is possibly TRBD1 (7 bases). Trimming took 8 bases from V and 0 from J, leaving 10 bases between them. CDR3 length equals 14 residues. Germline V gives CDR1 LNHNV, CDR2 YYDKDF (reference sequence). The DNA of the CDR3 is TGTGCCACCGCAGGGGGGTCGAACACCGGGGAGCTGTTTTTT. Translating gives CATAGGSNTGELFF.

The table lists this clone with a count of one. The V call is TRBV28, the J call TRBJ2-2; TRBD2 matches at 12 bases. The CDR3 loop spans 18 amino acids. The germline V gene encodes CDR1 MDHEN and CDR2 SYDVKM. The V segment lost 5 bases and the J segment 1 base; nucleotides outside the gene matches: 8. CDR3 loop: CASSPRLAGDQNTGELFF. For the CDR3, the DNA is TGTGCCAGCAGTCCCCGACTAGCGGGGGACCAGAACACCGGGGAGCTGTTTTTT.

The chain uses TRBV5-1 and TRBJ2-2; 11 bases are a match to TRBD1. Germline CDR1 reads SGHRS; CDR2 reads YFSETQ. CDR3 length: 17 amino acids. The junction had 5 bases not matched to a gene; V was cut back by 0 bases and J by 4 bases. The CDR3 DNA reads as TGCGCCAGCAGCTTGGCCGGACAGGGGGCGGGCACCGGGGAGCTGTTTTTT. Translating gives CASSLAGQGAGTGELFF. Full variable domain (outside the CDR3, taken from reference TRBV5-1 and TRBJ2-2): KAGVTQTPRYLIKTRGQQVTLSCSPISGHRSVSWYQQTPGQGLQFLFEYFSETQRNKGNFPGRFSGRQFSNSRSEMNVSTLELGDSALYLCASSLAGQGAGTGELFFGEGSRLTVL.